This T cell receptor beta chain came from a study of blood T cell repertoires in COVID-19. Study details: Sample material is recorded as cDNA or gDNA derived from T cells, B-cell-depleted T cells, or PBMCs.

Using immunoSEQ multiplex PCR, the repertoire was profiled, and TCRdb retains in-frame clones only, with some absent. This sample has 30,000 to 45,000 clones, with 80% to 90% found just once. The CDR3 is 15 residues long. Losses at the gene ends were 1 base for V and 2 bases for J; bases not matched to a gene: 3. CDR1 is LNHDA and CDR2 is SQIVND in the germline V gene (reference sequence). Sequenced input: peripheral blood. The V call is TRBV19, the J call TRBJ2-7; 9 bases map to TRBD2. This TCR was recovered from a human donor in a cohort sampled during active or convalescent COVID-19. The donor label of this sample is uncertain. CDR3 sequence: CASSIGLAGTYEQYF. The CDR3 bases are TGTGCCAGTAGTATAGGCCTAGCGGGGACCTACGAGCAGTACTTC.